These 10 T cell receptor beta chains originate from one sample sequenced in a study of T-cell reconstitution after alpha-beta-depleted transplantation in children. Unique molecular identifiers were built into the TCRbeta library. TCRdb called the PCR reads again in MiXCR, with one record for every CDR3 protein. The sample has some 200,000 distinct CDR3 sequences, more than 14% seen once. Here the sequenced sample was PBMCs from the stem cell graft donor, taken from the stem cell graft. The receptors were sampled from a human donor who donated a stem cell graft to a child with acute lymphoblastic leukemia.

This clonotype was seen repeatedly, ten times or more. The chain is built from TRBV10-3 and TRBJ2-6; no clear D. Germline CDR1 is ENHRY and CDR2 is SYGVKD. Trimming cost V 10 bases and J 0 bases, with 7 bases left between them. This CDR3 comprises 13 residues. The CDR3 spells CATRDSGANVLTF. The CDR3 DNA is TGTGCCACAAGGGACTCTGGGGCCAACGTCCTGACTTTC.

The count of this clonotype is one. A much larger clone is a single base away; this may be a read error. A read error is likely, as this CDR3 ends without the conserved phenylalanine or tryptophan. This sequence joins TRBV20-1 and TRBJ2-7; TRBD1 matches at 8 bases. From germline, CDR1 is DFQATT and CDR2 SNEGSKA (reference sequence). This CDR3 comprises 12 residues. DNA of the CDR3: TGCAGCGGTCAGGGGGCTACCTACGAGCAGTACTTG. Its translation: CSGQGATYEQYL.

This clonotype was found a few times. The chain carries TRBV18 and TRBJ1-2; D is possibly TRBD1 (6 bases). The CDR3 is made up of 18 amino acids. Deletions cut 3 bases from V and 4 bases from J, with 24 bases between. Looked up from germline, CDR1 is KGHSH and CDR2 is LQKENI. The CDR3 sequence is CASSPSIHQTGSSYGYTF. The CDR3 bases are TGTGCCAGCTCACCCTCTATACACCAGACAGGATCCTCCTATGGCTACACCTTC.

At least ten counts were recorded for this clonotype. The V call is TRBV7-8, the J call TRBJ1-5, with 7 positions matching TRBD1. V dropped 5 bases and J dropped 0; count of bases not matched to a gene: 10. The germline V gene encodes CDR1 SGHVS and CDR2 FQNEAQ. This CDR3 has 17 amino acids. CDR3 DNA sequence: TGTGCCAGCAGCCCAGGGGGAGGGGCTTATAGCAATCAGCCCCAGCATTTT. It yields the protein CASSPGGGAYSNQPQHF. Full variable domain (remainder filled in from reference TRBV7-8 and TRBJ1-5): GAGVSQSPRYKVAKRGQDVALRCDPISGHVSLFWYQQALGQGPEFLTYFQNEAQLDKSGLPSDRFFAERPEGSVSTLKIQRTQQEDSAVYLCASSPGGGAYSNQPQHFGDGTRLSIL.

This clonotype was seen at least ten times. The chain links TRBV5-1 to TRBJ2-2; 7 nucleotides match TRBD1. The germline V gene encodes CDR1 SGHRS and CDR2 YFSETQ. Germline trimming cut 1 base from V and 0 bases from J; bases unmatched to any gene: 6. The CDR3 covers 17 residues. DNA of the CDR3: TGCGCCAGCAGCTTGCTCGGACAGGCAGCGAACACCGGGGAGCTGTTTTTT. It is translated as CASSLLGQAANTGELFF.

This clonotype occurred many times. V and J are TRBV10-3 and TRBJ1-2; 8 bases align to TRBD1. Per the germline V gene, CDR1 is ENHRY and CDR2 is SYGVKD. The CDR3 covers 13 residues. With 11 bases clipped from V and 7 bases from J, the junction kept 12 bases outside the gene matches. The CDR3: CAAHPGQGPGYTF. The CDR3 DNA is TGTGCCGCTCATCCCGGACAGGGACCTGGCTACACCTTC.

This clonotype was counted many times. The chain employs TRBV5-1 and TRBJ1-2, with D uncertain. Germline loops: CDR1 SGHRS, CDR2 YFSETQ. Trimming removed 0 bases at V and 1 base at J, with 7 bases between. The CDR3 covers 14 residues. CDR3 loop: CASSLEAYNYGYTF. The CDR3, as DNA: TGCGCCAGCAGCTTGGAGGCATATAACTATGGCTACACCTTC.

This clonotype turned up a few times. This chain joins TRBV2 and TRBJ2-1, with 16 bases identical to TRBD2. Per the germline V gene, CDR1 is SNHLY and CDR2 is FYNNEI. J was trimmed by 12 bases and V by 5 bases; bases with no gene match: 7. This CDR3 contains 15 residues. The CDR3 region is CASSPGTSGGGGQFF. CDR3 nucleotides: TGTGCCAGCAGTCCGGGGACTAGCGGGGGGGGTGGGCAGTTCTTC.

This clonotype was counted ten times or more. This chain links TRBV10-2 with TRBJ2-3; possibly TRBD1 for D (6 bases). The CDR3 is made up of 14 amino acids. CDR1 is WSHSY and CDR2 is SAAADI in the germline V gene. Trimming removed 2 bases from V and 8 bases from J, with 14 bases in between. The CDR3 loop reads CASSEIGTMRTQYF. The CDR3 DNA follows: TGCGCCAGCAGTGAGATCGGGACAATGCGTACGCAGTATTTT.

This clonotype came up many times. The chain couples TRBV12-3 or TRBV12-4 to TRBJ2-7, with 8 bases matching TRBD1. J lost 6 bases, V lost 5 bases, and 9 bases had no gene match. The CDR3 length is 14 residues. The CDR3 loop reads CASSTNRGIAEQYF. Written as DNA, the CDR3 is TGTGCCAGCAGTACTAACAGGGGGATCGCCGAGCAGTACTTC.